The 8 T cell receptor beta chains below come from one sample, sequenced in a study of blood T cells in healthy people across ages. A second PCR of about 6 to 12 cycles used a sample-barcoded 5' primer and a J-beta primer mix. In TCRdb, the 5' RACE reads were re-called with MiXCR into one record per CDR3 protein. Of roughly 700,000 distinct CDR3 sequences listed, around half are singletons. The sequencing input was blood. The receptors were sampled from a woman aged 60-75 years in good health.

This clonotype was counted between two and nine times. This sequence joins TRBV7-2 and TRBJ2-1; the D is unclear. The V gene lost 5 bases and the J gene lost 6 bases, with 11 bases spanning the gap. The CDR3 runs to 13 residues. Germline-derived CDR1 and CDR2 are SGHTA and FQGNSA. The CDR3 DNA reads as TGTGCCAGCAGCCTAGATGATGGCAATGAGCAGTTCTTC. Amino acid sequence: CASSLDDGNEQFF.

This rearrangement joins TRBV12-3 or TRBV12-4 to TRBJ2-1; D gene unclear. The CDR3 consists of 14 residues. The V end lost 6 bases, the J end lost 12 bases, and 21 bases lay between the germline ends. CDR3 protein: CASSIRPGPGGQFF. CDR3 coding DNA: TGTGCCAGCAGCATACGGCCGGGTCCAGGCGGGCAGTTCTTC.

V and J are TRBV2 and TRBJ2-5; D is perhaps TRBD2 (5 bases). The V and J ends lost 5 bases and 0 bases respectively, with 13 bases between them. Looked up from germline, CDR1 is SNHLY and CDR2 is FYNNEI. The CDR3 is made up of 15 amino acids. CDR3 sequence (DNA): TGTGCCAGCAGTCAAGAGGGTCCGTACCAAGAGACCCAGTACTTC. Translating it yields CASSQEGPYQETQYF. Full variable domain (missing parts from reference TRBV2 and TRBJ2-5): EPEVTQTPSHQVTQMGQEVILRCVPISNHLYFYWYRQILGQKVEFLVSFYNNEISEKSEIFDDQFSVERPDGSNFTLKIRSTKLEDSAMYFCASSQEGPYQETQYFGPGTRLLVL.

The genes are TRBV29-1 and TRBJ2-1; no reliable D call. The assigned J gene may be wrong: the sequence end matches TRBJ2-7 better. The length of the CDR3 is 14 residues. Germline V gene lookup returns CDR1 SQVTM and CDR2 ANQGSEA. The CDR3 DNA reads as TGCAGCGTTGTAGGCGATAGCTCCTACAATGAGCAGTACTTC. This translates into CSVVGDSSYNEQYF.

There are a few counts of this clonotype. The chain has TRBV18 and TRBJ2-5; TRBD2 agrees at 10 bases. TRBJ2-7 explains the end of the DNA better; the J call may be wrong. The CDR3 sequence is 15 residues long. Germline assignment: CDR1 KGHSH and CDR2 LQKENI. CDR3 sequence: CASSPPGTSESEQYF. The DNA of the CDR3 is TGTGCCAGCTCACCACCCGGGACTAGCGAAAGCGAGCAGTACTTC.

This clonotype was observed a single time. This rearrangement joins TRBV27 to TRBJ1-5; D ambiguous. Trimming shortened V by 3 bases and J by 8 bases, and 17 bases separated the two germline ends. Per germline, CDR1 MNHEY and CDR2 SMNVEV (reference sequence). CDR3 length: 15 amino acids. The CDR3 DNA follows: TGTGCCAGCAGTTTGAGCCAGGAAAGAAGGGAGCCCCAGCATTTT. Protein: CASSLSQERREPQHF.

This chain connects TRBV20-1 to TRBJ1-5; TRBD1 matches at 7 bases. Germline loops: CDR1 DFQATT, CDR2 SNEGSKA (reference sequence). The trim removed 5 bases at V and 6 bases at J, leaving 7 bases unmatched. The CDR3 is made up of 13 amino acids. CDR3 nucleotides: TGCAGTGCTTTTGACAGGGTGGGTCAGCCCCAGCATTTT. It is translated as CSAFDRVGQPQHF.

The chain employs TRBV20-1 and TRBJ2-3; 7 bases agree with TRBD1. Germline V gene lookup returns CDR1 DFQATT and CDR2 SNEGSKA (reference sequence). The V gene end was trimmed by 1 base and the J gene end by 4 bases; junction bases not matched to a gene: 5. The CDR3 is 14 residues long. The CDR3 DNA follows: TGCAGTGCTAGAGCCGCAGGGGGTTCAGATACGCAGTATTTT. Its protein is CSARAAGGSDTQYF.